This T cell receptor (beta chain) was identified during a study of cytomegalovirus exposure and HLA in healthy donors. Study information: Earlier, roughly 180 million T cells were analyzed, and over 95 million unique TCR beta sequences were found among them.

The CDR3 extends over 16 amino acids. Germline V gives CDR1 SGHRS, CDR2 YFSETQ. Trimming pared 4 bases from V and 2 bases from J, leaving 17 bases between. Overall study results and limits: The authors later linked a missense DCLRE1C variant to TCR beta V- and J-gene trimming.

Researchers ran the PCR with 60 Vbeta and 13 Jbeta primers. Sequencing used immunoSEQ multiplex PCR; TCRdb keeps in-frame clones, though not all of them. The sample contains approximately 120,000 clones, approximately 70% of which appear only once. On this clone itself: Antigen unknown.

Regarding donors, all were healthy bone marrow donors. The sample was PBMCs. The TCR comes from a man in his sixties in good health and CMV-seropositive. This rearrangement joins TRBV5-1 to TRBJ2-3; the D gene is possibly TRBD1 (6 bases). The CDR3 DNA follows: TGCGCCAGCAGCGGGTCAGGGGACCCCCACACAGATACGCAGTATTTT. This encodes CASSGSGDPHTDTQYF.